This entry concerns a single T cell receptor beta chain. Authors' analysis steps: The assay estimated nucleated cells by amplifying reference gene primers. The table came from immunoSEQ multiplex PCR; TCRdb's copy has only in-frame clones and leaves some out. Clone size and the V and J calls come from that table; the DNA yielded D and trimming. The table shows some 150,000 clones, with roughly 78% occurring only once. CDR3 length equals 14 residues. Germline CDR1 ENHRY, CDR2 SYGVKD. J was trimmed by 4 bases and V by 9 bases; bases with no gene match: 9. This specimen comes from a study of blood T cell repertoires in COVID-19. As for the study in general: From T cells, B-cell-depleted T cells, or PBMCs came the material, which was cDNA or gDNA.

Input material: peripheral blood. This chain joins TRBV10-3 and TRBJ2-1; 7 bases agree with TRBD1. This clonotype was sampled from an older man with acute or convalescent COVID-19. CDR3 coding DNA: TGTGCCATAGCGGCAGGGGACAGATACAATGAGCAGTTCTTC. Its translation is CAIAAGDRYNEQFF.